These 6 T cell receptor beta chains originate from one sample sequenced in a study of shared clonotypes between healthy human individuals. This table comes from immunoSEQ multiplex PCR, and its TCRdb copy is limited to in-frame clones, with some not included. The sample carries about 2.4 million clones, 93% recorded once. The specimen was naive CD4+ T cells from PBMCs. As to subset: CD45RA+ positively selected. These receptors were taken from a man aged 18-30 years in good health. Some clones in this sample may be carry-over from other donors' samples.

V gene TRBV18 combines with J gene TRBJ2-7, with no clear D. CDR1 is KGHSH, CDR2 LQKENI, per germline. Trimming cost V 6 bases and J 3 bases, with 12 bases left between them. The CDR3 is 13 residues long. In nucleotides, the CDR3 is TGTGCCAGCTCCTCGCCAGCTATCTACGAGCAGTACTTC. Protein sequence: CASSSPAIYEQYF.

The CDR3 protein is CASSSHRDRGTDTQYF. CDR3 sequence (DNA): TGTGCCAGCAGTTCCCACCGGGACAGGGGCACAGATACGCAGTATTTT. The rearrangement joins TRBV28 to TRBJ2-3; 9 nucleotides agree with TRBD1. V was pared by 4 bases and J by 1 base, with 6 bases of the junction left unmatched. Germline V gene sequence: CDR1 MDHEN, CDR2 SYDVKM. This CDR3 is built from 16 residues. The whole variable domain, remainder taken from reference TRBV28 and TRBJ2-3, is DVKVTQSSRYLVKRTGEKVFLECVQDMDHENMFWYRQDPGLGLRLIYFSYDVKMKEKGDIPEGYSVSREKKERFSLILESASTNQTSMYLCASSSHRDRGTDTQYFGPGTRLTVL.

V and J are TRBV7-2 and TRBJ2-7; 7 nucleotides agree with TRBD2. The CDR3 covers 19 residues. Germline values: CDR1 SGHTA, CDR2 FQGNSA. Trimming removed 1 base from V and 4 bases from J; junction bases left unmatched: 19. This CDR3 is CASSLGSGVGPSPIYEQYF. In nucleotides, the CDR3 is TGTGCCAGCAGCTTAGGAAGCGGGGTAGGGCCCTCACCTATTTACGAGCAGTACTTC.

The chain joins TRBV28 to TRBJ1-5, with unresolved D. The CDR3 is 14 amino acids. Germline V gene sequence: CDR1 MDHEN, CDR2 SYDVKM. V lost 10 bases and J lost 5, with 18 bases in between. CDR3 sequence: CATRSWAGDQPQHF. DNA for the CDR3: TGTGCCACTCGCTCGTGGGCGGGAGATCAGCCCCAGCATTTT. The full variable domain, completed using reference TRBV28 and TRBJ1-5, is DVKVTQSSRYLVKRTGEKVFLECVQDMDHENMFWYRQDPGLGLRLIYFSYDVKMKEKGDIPEGYSVSREKKERFSLILESASTNQTSMYLCATRSWAGDQPQHFGDGTRLSIL.

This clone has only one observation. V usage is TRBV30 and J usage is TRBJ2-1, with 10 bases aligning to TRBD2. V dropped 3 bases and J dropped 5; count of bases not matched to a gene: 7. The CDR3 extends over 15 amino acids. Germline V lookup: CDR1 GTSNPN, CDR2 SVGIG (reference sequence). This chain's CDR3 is CAWSRGLAQNNEQFF. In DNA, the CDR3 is TGTGCCTGGAGCAGGGGACTAGCGCAGAACAATGAGCAGTTCTTC.

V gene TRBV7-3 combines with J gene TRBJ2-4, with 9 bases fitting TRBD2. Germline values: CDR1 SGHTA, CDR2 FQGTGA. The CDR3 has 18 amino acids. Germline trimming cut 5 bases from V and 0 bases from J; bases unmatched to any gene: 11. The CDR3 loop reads CASSEKREARLAKNIQYF. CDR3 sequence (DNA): TGTGCCAGCAGCGAAAAGCGGGAGGCACGACTAGCCAAAAACATTCAGTACTTC.